This T cell receptor beta chain was sequenced for a study of post-analysis software for immune sequencing data. Study results and limitations: Patients carried roughly 5 TRBV segments more frequently than controls did, and TRBV5-6, TRBV5-1 and TRBV20-1 were among them.

A note on this clonotype: Its antigen remains unknown.

Unique molecular identifiers had been added to the TCR beta cDNA libraries. In TCRdb, the PCR reads were re-called with MiXCR into one record per CDR3 protein. Among 750,000 to 950,000 distinct CDR3 sequences, under 60% were seen once, and the ten largest hold approximately 4.4%. CDR3 size: 15 residues. V was cut by 3 bases and J by 4 bases, with 14 bases left in between. The V gene's germline CDR1 is SGDLS and CDR2 YYNGEE. The sequencing input was blood. This chain links TRBV9 with TRBJ2-1; D is possibly TRBD2 (5 bases). The TCR originated in a girl aged 5 to 17 with multiple sclerosis. CDR3 in DNA: TGTGCCAGCAGCGCCACCACCCGGGGATACAATGAGCAGTTCTTC. Amino acid sequence: CASSATTRGYNEQFF.